This record looks at one T cell receptor (beta chain) sequence and its context. What it binds is unknown. The sample is drawn from a study of T cells in Graves' hyperthyroidism and ophthalmopathy. Regarding the study as a whole: Blood held most thyroid clonotypes expanded above 0.001 frequency. The model anticipated ophthalmopathy a median about six months pre-onset.

Criteria for exclusion of patients were uncontrolled infection, other autoimmune disease, pregnancy or lactation. The authors took PBMCs from 10 ml fresh peripheral blood. Trimming cost V 7 bases and J 5 bases; bases outside gene matches: 5. This CDR3 is built from 14 residues. Germline CDR1 LNHDA, CDR2 SQIVND (reference sequence). Amplified TCR beta CDR3 regions came from RNA transcripts. Using the HTBI primer set, a first-round RT-PCR was run on the TCR CDR3. TCRdb re-derived calls from the multiplex PCR reads in MiXCR, one entry per CDR3 protein. The table records around 340,000 distinct CDR3 sequences, about 17% of them present only once.

The TCR was taken from a woman aged 25 to 39 with Graves' hyperthyroidism that later progressed to Graves' ophthalmopathy. V is TRBV19 and J is TRBJ2-1; 10 bases are a match to TRBD2. What was sequenced was blood. The CDR3 region has the DNA TGTGCCAGTAAAACTAGCGGGGATGACAATGAGCAGTTCTTC. This codes for CASKTSGDDNEQFF.